This is a list of T cell receptor beta chains from one sample in a study of blood T cell repertoires in COVID-19. TCRdb keeps only in-frame clones here, not all; method: immunoSEQ multiplex PCR. The sample gives tens of thousands of clones, about four fifths of which show up once; more than 9.5% is in the top ten. The sample taken for sequencing was peripheral blood. These receptors were collected from an older man with active COVID-19. Both conserved end residues are part of each CDR3.

j_call: TRBJ2-5
v_call: TRBV6-1
cdr3_aa: CASSEAPGGIPQETQYF

j_call: TRBJ1-1
v_call: TRBV18
cdr3_aa: CASSPRAEKRGTEAFF

j_call: TRBJ2-3
v_call: TRBV15
cdr3_aa: CATSRSTDTDTQYF

j_call: TRBJ2-5
v_call: TRBV11-2
cdr3_aa: CASSTGARGETQYF

j_call: TRBJ2-7
v_call: TRBV4-1
cdr3_aa: CASSQVPGQPPYEQYF

j_call: TRBJ1-5
v_call: TRBV30
cdr3_aa: CAWSAQGNQPQHF

j_call: TRBJ1-2
v_call: TRBV7-8
cdr3_aa: CASSLDPEYYGYTF

j_call: TRBJ2-5
v_call: TRBV7-9
cdr3_aa: CASSYWTGQETQYF

j_call: TRBJ1-1
v_call: TRBV7-9
cdr3_aa: CASSFYRATEAFF

j_call: TRBJ1-3
v_call: TRBV9
cdr3_aa: CASSVGQERNTIYF

j_call: TRBJ2-7
v_call: TRBV2
cdr3_aa: CASSVGRSYEQYF

j_call: TRBJ1-1
v_call: TRBV19
cdr3_aa: CASNPRTGEAFF

j_call: TRBJ2-1
v_call: TRBV10-1
cdr3_aa: CASSPGTGFTEQFF

j_call: TRBJ2-7
v_call: TRBV4-1
cdr3_aa: CASSQDGNRVEQYF

j_call: TRBJ2-3
v_call: TRBV5-4
cdr3_aa: CASSLGGQMTDTQYF

j_call: TRBJ2-2
v_call: TRBV18
cdr3_aa: CASSPTRSGELFF

j_call: TRBJ2-2
v_call: TRBV11-2
cdr3_aa: CASSLGTAGELFF

j_call: TRBJ1-2
v_call: TRBV3-1/TRBV3-2
cdr3_aa: CASSQVRGSGGYTF

j_call: TRBJ1-1
v_call: TRBV11-2
cdr3_aa: CASSLRPDRGLMNTEAFF

j_call: TRBJ1-2
v_call: TRBV3-1/TRBV3-2
cdr3_aa: CASSQGQGNYGYTF

j_call: TRBJ1-1
v_call: TRBV18
cdr3_aa: CASSQLGTEAFF

j_call: TRBJ1-1
v_call: TRBV7-9
cdr3_aa: CASSSLTGNTEAFF

j_call: TRBJ1-1
v_call: TRBV6-2/TRBV6-3
cdr3_aa: CASSPRQGAVNTEAFF

j_call: TRBJ2-1
v_call: TRBV9
cdr3_aa: CASSVVAGGPWNEQFF

j_call: TRBJ2-5
v_call: TRBV5-4
cdr3_aa: CASSLDRVETQYF

j_call: TRBJ2-7
v_call: TRBV7-8
cdr3_aa: CASSLGGQGSNEQYF

j_call: TRBJ2-7
v_call: TRBV10-2
cdr3_aa: CASSEGSGGANEQYF

j_call: TRBJ1-5
v_call: TRBV19
cdr3_aa: CASSIVPGLLNQPQHF

j_call: TRBJ1-2
v_call: TRBV19
cdr3_aa: CASRYRGQNYGYTF

j_call: TRBJ2-7
v_call: TRBV14
cdr3_aa: CASSQYYGYSYEQYF

j_call: TRBJ1-1
v_call: TRBV28
cdr3_aa: CASSLLAQHTEAFF

j_call: TRBJ2-1
v_call: TRBV7-8
cdr3_aa: CASSPRDFNNEQFF

j_call: TRBJ2-7
v_call: TRBV6-5
cdr3_aa: CASRTGDYSYEQYF

j_call: TRBJ1-3
v_call: TRBV7-6
cdr3_aa: CANSPVEGSSGNTIYF

j_call: TRBJ2-7
v_call: TRBV30
cdr3_aa: CASSLNYEQYF

j_call: TRBJ2-1
v_call: TRBV29-1
cdr3_aa: CSVAPGFDEQFF

j_call: TRBJ2-7
v_call: TRBV5-4
cdr3_aa: CASSTRTPPQRDRGHEQYF

j_call: TRBJ2-1
v_call: TRBV7-2
cdr3_aa: CASSAQRGPSGEQFF

j_call: TRBJ2-5
v_call: TRBV2
cdr3_aa: CASSLQGASQETQYF

j_call: TRBJ2-1
v_call: TRBV2
cdr3_aa: CASGGRGGQFF

j_call: TRBJ1-1
v_call: TRBV2
cdr3_aa: CASSLRQGGTEAFF